This TCR beta chain was documented in a study of cytomegalovirus exposure and HLA in healthy donors. Overall study context: The use of the same platform for the approximately 130 validation repertoires and the roughly 700 first-cohort repertoires was reported by a later analysis.

It was the roughly 120-subject validation cohort, separate from the approximately 690-subject first cohort, to which the donors belonged. Study-level findings and limits: As was reported, the classifier diagnosed cytomegalovirus status with high specificity and sensitivity.

The table lists this clone with a few counts. Its antigen remains unknown. Per germline, CDR1 SGHTA and CDR2 FQGNSA. Between the trimmed V and J ends, which lost 1 base and 7 bases, there was a span of 13 bases. The CDR3 length is 14 residues. Method: immunoSEQ multiplex PCR; TCRdb's copy keeps in-frame clones and lacks some. The data show about 110,000 clones, 90% to 97% seen once. Specimen: PBMCs. This sequence joins TRBV7-2 and TRBJ1-1; no clear D. The TCR comes from a woman in her late teens or twenties in good health and CMV-seronegative. CDR3 nucleotides: TGTGCCAGCAGCTTAGAGTGGTCGCGCGGTGAAGCTTTCTTT. Amino acid sequence: CASSLEWSRGEAFF.